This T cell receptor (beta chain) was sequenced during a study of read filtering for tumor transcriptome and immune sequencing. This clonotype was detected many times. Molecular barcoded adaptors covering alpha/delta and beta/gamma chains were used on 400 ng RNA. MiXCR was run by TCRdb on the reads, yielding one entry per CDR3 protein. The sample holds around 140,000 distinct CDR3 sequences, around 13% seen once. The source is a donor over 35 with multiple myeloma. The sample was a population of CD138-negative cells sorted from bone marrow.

CDR3 in DNA: TGTGCCAGCAGCTTAACTAGCGGGAGGGCCAGCCATGAGCAGTTCTTC. It encodes CASSLTSGRASHEQFF. The V call is TRBV7-2, the J call TRBJ2-1; 13 bases are shared with TRBD2. Trimming took 2 bases from V and 8 from J; bases not matched to a gene: 6. The CDR3 spans 16 residues. Germline V gene lookup returns CDR1 SGHTA and CDR2 FQGNSA. The entire variable domain, with the rest obtained from reference TRBV7-2 and TRBJ2-1, is as follows: GAGVSQSPSNKVTEKGKDVELRCDPISGHTALYWYRQSLGQGLEFLIYFQGNSAPDKSGLPSDRFSAERTGGSVSTLTIQRTQQEDSAVYLCASSLTSGRASHEQFFGPGTRLTVL.